This TCR beta chain derives from a study of T cell repertoires in ileal Crohn's disease. The overall study: All patients had surgery for stricturing (roughly 61%) or penetrating (about 39%) disease.

TCRdb's copy holds only in-frame clones and misses some; the assay was immunoSEQ multiplex PCR. The sample has approximately 13,000 clones, roughly 80% seen once. Sequences were obtained from ileal tissue. The receptor comes from an adult with Crohn's disease.

CDR3: CASSVKLGNEQFF. The CDR3 bases are TGTGCCAGCAGTGTCAAACTAGGGAATGAGCAGTTCTTC. V gene TRBV6-4 combines with J gene TRBJ2-1, with a weak D call TRBD2 (5 bases). Per germline, CDR1 MRHNA and CDR2 SNTAGT. Trimming shortened V by 4 bases and J by 7 bases, and 11 bases separated the two germline ends. The length of the CDR3 is 13 residues.